Presented here are 17 T cell receptor beta chains from one specimen sequenced in a study of CXCR3-negative and CXCR3-positive naive CD8 T cells. General study findings and limits: Hydrophobicity was higher for TRB CDR3s found in CXCR3-positive naive cells than in CXCR3-negative naive cells.

Libraries were UMI-labeled 5' RACE TRB cDNA. TCRdb re-called the 5' RACE reads and shows each CDR3 protein once, DNA omitted. The sample features some 120,000 distinct CDR3 sequences, with 0.59% in its top ten. Their cognate antigens are unknown. Sequences were obtained from naive CXCR3+ CD8+ T cells from blood. Documented subset: CD45RO-CCR7+CD27+CD95- naive CD8+ T cells expressing CXCR3 (TNR3+). These receptors came from a human donor in good health. Some clones in this sample may be carry-over from other donors' samples.

This chain connects TRBV7-9 to TRBJ2-5; as DNA is missing, the TRBD1 call by TCRdb cannot be tested. Germline V lookup: CDR1 SEHNR, CDR2 FQNEAQ (reference sequence). The CDR3 runs to 15 residues. The CDR3: CASTSAGAGLETQYF.

The chain couples TRBV12-5 to TRBJ2-1. The CDR3 runs 12 residues. The germline V gene has CDR1 LGHNT and CDR2 FRNRAP. The CDR3 sequence: CASGLALNEQFF.

The chain has TRBV29-1 and TRBJ1-2; TCRdb reports TRBD1, a call that lacks DNA to check it against. Germline V lookup: CDR1 SQVTM, CDR2 ANQGSEA. This CDR3 has 14 residues. Here the CDR3 reads CSVPDPDRDYGYTF.

The chain joins TRBV4-1 to TRBJ1-2. This CDR3 contains 13 residues. Germline V gene lookup returns CDR1 MGHRA and CDR2 YSYEKL. CDR3 loop: CASSQEGTDGYTF.

J is TRBJ1-5 and V is TRBV9; the D call of TRBD1 rests on TCRdb alone, since no DNA is present to check it. The CDR3 runs 15 residues. From germline, CDR1 is SGDLS and CDR2 YYNGEE. The chain's CDR3 is CASSVDGADNQPQHF.

The J gene is TRBJ2-3, the V gene TRBV18; TCRdb's D call of TRBD1 is untestable without DNA. Per the germline V gene, CDR1 is KGHSH and CDR2 is LQKENI. The CDR3 length is 15 residues. CDR3: CASSLATGVTDTQYF.

The CDR3 here is CASSLGPAGGYEQYF. The chain couples TRBV7-2 to TRBJ2-7; with no DNA, the TCRdb D assignment of TRBD1 cannot be verified. Germline V lookup: CDR1 SGHTA, CDR2 FQGNSA. This CDR3 region has 15 residues.

This sequence joins TRBV20-1 and TRBJ1-2; without DNA, the TCRdb call of TRBD1 cannot be checked. Germline assignment: CDR1 DFQATT and CDR2 SNEGSKA (reference sequence). The CDR3 is made up of 18 amino acids. The CDR3: CSARDEVRGRGQNYGYTF.

V is TRBV4-1 and J is TRBJ2-5; absent DNA, TCRdb's TRBD1 call cannot be checked. The V gene's germline CDR1 is MGHRA and CDR2 YSYEKL. The CDR3 length is 15 residues. The CDR3 is CASSQGGGLGETQYF.

This chain joins TRBV29-1 and TRBJ2-1; TCRdb's D call of TRBD2 is untestable without DNA. This CDR3 comprises 15 residues. Germline lookup yields CDR1 SQVTM and CDR2 ANQGSEA. CDR3 amino acids: CGVEGLAGIYNEQFF.

The J gene is TRBJ2-7, the V gene TRBV29-1; lacking DNA, the TRBD1 call made by TCRdb goes unchecked. The CDR3 extends over 13 amino acids. The germline gives CDR1 SQVTM, CDR2 ANQGSEA. This chain's CDR3 is CSGVGGDLLEQYF.

This CDR3 is CSVEQGTNEKLFF. The rearrangement links TRBV29-1 to TRBJ1-4; TCRdb reports TRBD1, a call that lacks DNA to check it against. The germline V gene encodes CDR1 SQVTM and CDR2 ANQGSEA. The CDR3 runs to 13 residues.

This chain links TRBV29-1 with TRBJ2-6. The germline V gene has CDR1 SQVTM and CDR2 ANQGSEA. This CDR3 is 14 amino acids long. CDR3 sequence reads: CSVPGFDGANVLTF.

This rearrangement joins TRBV7-2 to TRBJ1-2; as DNA is missing, the TRBD1 call by TCRdb cannot be tested. This CDR3 comprises 15 residues. Germline V lookup: CDR1 SGHTA, CDR2 FQGNSA. The CDR3 reads CASSPRTGSAYGYTF.

The V and J genes are TRBV23-1 and TRBJ1-4; TCRdb indicates TRBD1, and absent DNA this call remains unverified. TRBV23-1 is identified as an open reading frame with a role that is uncertain. There are 18 residues in the CDR3. The CDR3 is CASSPPLDHRTANEKLFF.

The genes are TRBV20-1 and TRBJ2-1; lacking DNA, the TRBD1 call made by TCRdb goes unchecked. The germline CDR1 and CDR2 sequences are DFQATT and SNEGSKA (reference sequence). The CDR3 is 15 amino acids. This CDR3 reads CSASPRDRGNNEQFF.

The chain is built from TRBV6-5 and TRBJ1-2; TCRdb selects TRBD1, and the lack of DNA leaves this call unchecked. The CDR3 consists of 14 residues. Germline loops: CDR1 MNHEY, CDR2 SVGAGI. This chain's CDR3 is CASSYSSGLEGYTF.